This entry concerns a single T cell receptor (beta chain). This sample is drawn from a study of control samples from healthy donors and cancer patients. The table came from immunoSEQ multiplex PCR; TCRdb's copy has only in-frame clones and leaves some out. In the table there are about 58,000 clones, about 90% of which are singletons. CDR1 and CDR2 from the germline V gene are SGHTA and FQGNSA. V dropped 5 bases and J dropped 6; count of bases not matched to a gene: 13. The CDR3 runs to 16 residues. Sequenced: PBMCs. This chain uses TRBV7-2 with TRBJ1-3; 7 nucleotides line up with TRBD1. The receptor comes from a woman aged 55 to 70 with lung cancer. The CDR3 coding sequence is TGTGCCAGCAGCCCGGGACCGGACAGGATGGCAAACACCATATATTTT. Its translation: CASSPGPDRMANTIYF.